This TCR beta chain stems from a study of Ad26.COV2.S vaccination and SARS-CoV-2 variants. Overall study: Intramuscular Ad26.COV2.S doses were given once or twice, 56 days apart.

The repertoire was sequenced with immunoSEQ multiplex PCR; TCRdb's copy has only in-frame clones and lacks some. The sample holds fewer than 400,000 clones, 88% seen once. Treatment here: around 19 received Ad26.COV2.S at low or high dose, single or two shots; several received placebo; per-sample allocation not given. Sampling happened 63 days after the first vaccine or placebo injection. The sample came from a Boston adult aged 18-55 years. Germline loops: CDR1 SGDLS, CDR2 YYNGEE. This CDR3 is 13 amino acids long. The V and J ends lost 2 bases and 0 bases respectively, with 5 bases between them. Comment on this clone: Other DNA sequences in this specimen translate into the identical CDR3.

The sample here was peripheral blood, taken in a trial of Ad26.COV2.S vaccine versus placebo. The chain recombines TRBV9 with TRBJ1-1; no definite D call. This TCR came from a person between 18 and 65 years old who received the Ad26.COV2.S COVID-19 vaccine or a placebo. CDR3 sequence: CASSVAVNTEAFF. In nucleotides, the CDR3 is TGTGCCAGCAGCGTGGCGGTGAACACTGAAGCTTTCTTT.